These T cell receptor beta chains were read from a single sample in a study of vaccination and CD4 T cells after COVID-19. Using its own MiXCR run on the PCR reads, TCRdb lists one record per CDR3 protein. The table records roughly 14,000 distinct CDR3 sequences, around 60% of them present only once. The antigens these receptors bind are not known. The sequencing input was CD4+ T cells from blood, cultured in vitro. The receptors stem from a human donor who had recovered from COVID-19. The CDR3 runs from the conserved cysteine through the conserved F or W. D genes are given only for firm matches. The size field is filled for only some rows; it gives once, few, many or a size class.

v_gene	d_gene	len	abundance	j_gene	CDR3nt	CDR3aa
TRBV19	NA	17	NA	TRBJ1-6	TGTGCCAGTAGTCGGCAGGGAAGGAGGTCCTATAATTCACCCCTCCACTTT	CASSRQGRRSYNSPLHF
TRBV2	NA	12	NA	TRBJ1-4	TGTGCCAGCAGGCGAGATCTAGAAAAACTGTTTTTT	CASRRDLEKLFF
TRBV5-4	NA	14	once	TRBJ1-2	TGTGCCAGCAGCGGCACCGGGACGGCATATGGCTACACCTTC	CASSGTGTAYGYTF
TRBV5-1	NA	15	NA	TRBJ2-2	TGCGCCAGCAGCCGGGGTAGCGGGAACACCGGGGAGCTGTTTTTT	CASSRGSGNTGELFF
TRBV20-1	NA	11	NA	TRBJ2-7	TGCAGTGCTTCACGGGGTTACGAGCAGTACTTC	CSASRGYEQYF
TRBV20-1	NA	14	few	TRBJ2-2	TGCAGTGCTAGGGGACCGGGATCCACCGGGGAGCTGTTTTTT	CSARGPGSTGELFF
TRBV6-1	NA	17	NA	TRBJ2-3	TGTGCCAGCAGTCTTACCGGGACTCAGGTTAGCACAGATACGCAGTATTTT	CASSLTGTQVSTDTQYF
TRBV2	NA	13	NA	TRBJ1-6	TGTGCCAGCTTCCGACTCCAGGGGTCACCCCTCCACTTT	CASFRLQGSPLHF
TRBV7-9	NA	14	NA	TRBJ2-3	TGTGCCAGCAGCTTAGGAGGGGAAATAGATACGCAGTATTTT	CASSLGGEIDTQYF
TRBV28	TRBD1	16	NA	TRBJ1-1	TGTGCCAGCAGTTTATGGGGACAGGGAAGTGACACTGAAGCTTTCTTT	CASSLWGQGSDTEAFF
TRBV6-1	TRBD1	15	few	TRBJ1-3	TGTGCCGGGGGACAGGGCTATTCTACTGGAAACACCATATATTTT	CAGGQGYSTGNTIYF
TRBV20-1	NA	13	NA	TRBJ2-4	TGCAGTGCTAGGGGGCTAGCCAAAAACATTCAGTACTTC	CSARGLAKNIQYF
TRBV14	NA	14	NA	TRBJ2-3	TGTGCCAGCAGGGATAGCCTGAGCACAGATACGCAGTATTTT	CASRDSLSTDTQYF
TRBV5-1	TRBD2	16	NA	TRBJ2-5	TGCGCCAGCAGCCAGACTAGCGGGAGATGGATGGAGACCCAGTACTTC	CASSQTSGRWMETQYF
TRBV28	NA	15	NA	TRBJ2-1	TGTGCCAGCAGTTTTCAGGACGCCGTCTACAATGAGCAGTTCTTC	CASSFQDAVYNEQFF
TRBV27	TRBD1	14	few	TRBJ1-2	TGTGCCAGCAGTTTCCACAGGGGCTTTGCTGGCTACACCTTC	CASSFHRGFAGYTF
TRBV27	NA	14	few	TRBJ2-7	TGTGCCAGCAGTTTACAAGCGGAATCCTACGAGCAGTACTTC	CASSLQAESYEQYF
TRBV6-1	NA	15	NA	TRBJ1-1	TGTGCCAGCAGTCCCTCGGGACGGGGGAACACTGAAGCTTTCTTT	CASSPSGRGNTEAFF
TRBV6-5	NA	15	NA	TRBJ2-5	TGTGCCAGCAGTTACGGGTGGACCCTTCAAGAGACCCAGTACTTC	CASSYGWTLQETQYF
TRBV19	TRBD2	15	NA	TRBJ2-3	TGTGCCAGTACATCGCAGCGGGGGCCGCGAGATACGCAGTATTTT	CASTSQRGPRDTQYF
TRBV11-3	TRBD1	12	few	TRBJ1-1	TGTGCCAGCAGCCTTGACAGGGCCGAAGCTTTCTTT	CASSLDRAEAFF
TRBV7-9	NA	15	once	TRBJ2-5	TGTGCCAGCAGCTTAGCGGGGGGCGGCCAAGAGACCCAGTACTTC	CASSLAGGGQETQYF
TRBV28	NA	16	NA	TRBJ1-5	TGTGCCAGCAGTTTATTATGGGGCGCTAGCAATCAGCCCCAGCATTTT	CASSLLWGASNQPQHF
TRBV19	TRBD1	16	NA	TRBJ1-3	TGTGCCAGTAGTACCAACACCGGGACAGCTGGAAACACCATATATTTT	CASSTNTGTAGNTIYF
TRBV10-1	TRBD2	14	NA	TRBJ2-1	TGCGCCAGCAGTCCATCTAGCGGGAGAAATGAGCAGTTCTTC	CASSPSSGRNEQFF
TRBV7-9	NA	14	NA	TRBJ1-1	TGTGCCAGCAGCTTATATCAGGGGAACACTGAAGCTTTCTTT	CASSLYQGNTEAFF
TRBV7-2	NA	13	few	TRBJ1-3	TGTGCCAGCAGCTTAGGGTGGGGCGACACCATATATTTT	CASSLGWGDTIYF
TRBV20-1	TRBD1	13	few	TRBJ2-7	TGCAGTGCTAGAGCCACAGGGGCCCACGAGCAGTACTTC	CSARATGAHEQYF
TRBV12-5	NA	15	NA	TRBJ1-5	TGTGCTAGTGGTCCAGCTGGGACGGGTAATCAGCCCCAGCATTTT	CASGPAGTGNQPQHF
TRBV19	NA	16	NA	TRBJ2-3	TGTGCCAGTAGTCTCCGACTAGGTGAAGGCACAGATACGCAGTATTTT	CASSLRLGEGTDTQYF
TRBV7-6	NA	14	NA	TRBJ2-3	TGTGCCAGCAGCTTTTTCGGGAGCACAGATACGCAGTATTTT	CASSFFGSTDTQYF
TRBV7-9	NA	12	NA	TRBJ2-3	TGTGCCAGCAGCAAGAGCACAGATACGCAGTATTTT	CASSKSTDTQYF
TRBV12-3/TRBV12-4	NA	17	NA	TRBJ1-5	TGTGCCAGCAGTTTATCGGGGCCGCGCTTGCCTAATCAGCCCCAGCATTTT	CASSLSGPRLPNQPQHF
TRBV11-3	TRBD1	14	few	TRBJ2-3	TGTGCCAGCAGCCGGGACAGGGGGCTGGGTACGCAGTATTTT	CASSRDRGLGTQYF
TRBV4-1	TRBD2	16	NA	TRBJ2-4	TGCGCCAGCAGCCAAGAAGAGCGGGGGGTCAAAAACATTCAGTACTTC	CASSQEERGVKNIQYF
TRBV11-2	TRBD1	13	few	TRBJ1-2	TGTGCCAGCAGCACCGACAGGGATATCGGCTACACCTTC	CASSTDRDIGYTF
TRBV19	NA	13	few	TRBJ2-5	TGTGCCAGCCGTCAAGGCCCCCAAGAGACCCAGTACTTC	CASRQGPQETQYF
TRBV6-5	NA	17	NA	TRBJ2-5	TGTGCCAGCAGTTCCGCAGCTAGGTCCCATGAGGGAGAGACCCAGTACTTC	CASSSAARSHEGETQYF
TRBV24-1	NA	13	few	TRBJ2-5	TGTGCCACCAGTCCTGGACTTCAAGAGACCCAGTACTTC	CATSPGLQETQYF
TRBV7-3	NA	13	few	TRBJ2-1	TGTGCCAGCAGCCCTCGAGGGCGAAATGAGCAGTTCTTC	CASSPRGRNEQFF
TRBV6-5	TRBD1	13	NA	TRBJ1-1	TGTGCCAGCAGTTATTACAGGGGAACTGAAGCTTTCTTT	CASSYYRGTEAFF
TRBV7-9	NA	12	NA	TRBJ2-7	TGTGCCAGCAGCTTACAGGGGTGGGAGCAGTACTTC	CASSLQGWEQYF
TRBV11-2	NA	14	NA	TRBJ1-5	TGTGCCAGCAGCTTGAGTGACAGCAATCAGCCCCAGCATTTT	CASSLSDSNQPQHF
TRBV7-9	NA	12	NA	TRBJ1-3	TGTGCCAGCAGCTTGAACGGAAACACCATATATTTT	CASSLNGNTIYF
TRBV4-3	TRBD1	14	few	TRBJ2-5	TGCGCCAGCAGCCATGGGACAGGGCAAGAGACCCAGTACTTC	CASSHGTGQETQYF
TRBV12-5	NA	17	NA	TRBJ2-3	TGTGCTAGTGGTTTGGTTAAGAAGTTCGGTAGCACAGATACGCAGTATTTT	CASGLVKKFGSTDTQYF
TRBV2	NA	14	NA	TRBJ1-5	TGTGCCAGCAGCCTGTTGGGGGCTAAACAGCCCCAGCATTTT	CASSLLGAKQPQHF
TRBV10-3	TRBD1	15	few	TRBJ2-1	TGTGCCATCAGTGAGCGGCAGGGGGCTGTTAATGAGCAGTTCTTC	CAISERQGAVNEQFF
TRBV27	NA	14	NA	TRBJ1-2	TGTGCCAGCAGTTTTACCGGCTCTACCTATGGCTACACCTTC	CASSFTGSTYGYTF
TRBV20-1	TRBD2	15	few	TRBJ2-7	TGCAGTGCTAGAGATGTACTAGCGGGGGTTGCTGAGCAGTACTTC	CSARDVLAGVAEQYF